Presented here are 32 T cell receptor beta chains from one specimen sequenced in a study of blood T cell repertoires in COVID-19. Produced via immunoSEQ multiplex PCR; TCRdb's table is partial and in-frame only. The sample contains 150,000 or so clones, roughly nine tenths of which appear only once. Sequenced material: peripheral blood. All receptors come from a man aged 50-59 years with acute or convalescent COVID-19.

The CDR3 DNA is TGCGCCAGCAGTGAGTCGCGGGGGCAAGAGACCCAGTACTTC. This translates into CASSESRGQETQYF. The chain has TRBV10-1 and TRBJ2-5; 7 bases are a match to TRBD2. Germline V gives CDR1 WNHNN, CDR2 SYGVQD (reference sequence). V shed 0 bases, J shed 2 bases, and the junction held 0 bases outside the gene matches. The CDR3 consists of 14 residues.

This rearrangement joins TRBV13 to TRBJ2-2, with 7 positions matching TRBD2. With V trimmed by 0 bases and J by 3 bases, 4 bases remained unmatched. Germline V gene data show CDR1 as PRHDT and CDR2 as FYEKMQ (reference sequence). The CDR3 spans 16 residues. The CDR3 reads CASSLGLADYTGELFF. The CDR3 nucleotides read TGTGCCAGCAGCTTAGGTCTAGCGGACTACACCGGGGAGCTGTTTTTT. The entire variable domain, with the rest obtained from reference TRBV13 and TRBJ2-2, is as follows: AAGVIQSPRHLIKEKRETATLKCYPIPRHDTVYWYQQGPGQDPQFLISFYEKMQSDKGSIPDRFSAQQFSDYHSELNMSSLELGDSALYFCASSLGLADYTGELFFGEGSRLTVL.

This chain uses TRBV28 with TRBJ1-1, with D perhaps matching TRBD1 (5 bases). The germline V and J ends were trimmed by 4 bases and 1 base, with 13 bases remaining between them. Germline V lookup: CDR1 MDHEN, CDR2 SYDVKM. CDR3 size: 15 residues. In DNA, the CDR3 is TGTGCCAGCAGTTCGCCCCAGGGTTGGAACACTGAAGCTTTCTTT. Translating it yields CASSSPQGWNTEAFF.

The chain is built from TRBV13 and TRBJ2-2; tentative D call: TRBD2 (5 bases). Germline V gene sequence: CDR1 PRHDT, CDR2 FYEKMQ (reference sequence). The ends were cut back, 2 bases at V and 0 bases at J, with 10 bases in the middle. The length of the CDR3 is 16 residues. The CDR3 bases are TGTGCCAGCAGCTTAAGTGCCGGGGCGAACACCGGGGAGCTGTTTTTT. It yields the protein CASSLSAGANTGELFF. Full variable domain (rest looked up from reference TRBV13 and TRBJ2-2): AAGVIQSPRHLIKEKRETATLKCYPIPRHDTVYWYQQGPGQDPQFLISFYEKMQSDKGSIPDRFSAQQFSDYHSELNMSSLELGDSALYFCASSLSAGANTGELFFGEGSRLTVL.

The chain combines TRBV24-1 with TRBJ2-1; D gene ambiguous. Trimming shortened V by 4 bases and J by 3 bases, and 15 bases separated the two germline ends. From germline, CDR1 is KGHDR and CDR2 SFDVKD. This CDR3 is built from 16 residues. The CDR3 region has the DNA TGTGCCACCAGTGACTATAGCTCCCCAAACTACAATGAGCAGTTCTTC. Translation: CATSDYSSPNYNEQFF.

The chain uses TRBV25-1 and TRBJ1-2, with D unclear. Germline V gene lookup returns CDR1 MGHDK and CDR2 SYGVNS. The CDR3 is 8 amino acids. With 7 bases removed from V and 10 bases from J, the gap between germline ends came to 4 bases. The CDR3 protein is CASTVYTF. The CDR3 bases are TGTGCCAGCACCGTCTACACCTTC.

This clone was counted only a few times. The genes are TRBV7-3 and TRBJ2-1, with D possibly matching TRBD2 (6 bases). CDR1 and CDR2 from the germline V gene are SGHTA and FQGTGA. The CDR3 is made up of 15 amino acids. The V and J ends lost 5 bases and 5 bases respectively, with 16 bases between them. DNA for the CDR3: TGTGCCAGCAGCCACGGGCGGGGTTTTAACAATGAGCAGTTCTTC. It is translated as CASSHGRGFNNEQFF.

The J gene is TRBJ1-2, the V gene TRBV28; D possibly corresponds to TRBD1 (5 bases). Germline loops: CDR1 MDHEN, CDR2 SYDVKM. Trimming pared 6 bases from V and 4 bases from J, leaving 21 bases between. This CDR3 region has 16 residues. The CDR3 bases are TGTGCCAGCAGCAGCGGGACGGGCGGAGGAGTCTATGGCTACACCTTC. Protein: CASSSGTGGGVYGYTF.

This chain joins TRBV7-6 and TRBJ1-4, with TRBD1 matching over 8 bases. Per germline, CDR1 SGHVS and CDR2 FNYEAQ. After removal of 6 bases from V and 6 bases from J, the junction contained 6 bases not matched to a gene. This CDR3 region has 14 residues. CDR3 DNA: TGTGCCAGCAGGACCGGGACAGGTGATGAAAAACTGTTTTTT. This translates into CASRTGTGDEKLFF.

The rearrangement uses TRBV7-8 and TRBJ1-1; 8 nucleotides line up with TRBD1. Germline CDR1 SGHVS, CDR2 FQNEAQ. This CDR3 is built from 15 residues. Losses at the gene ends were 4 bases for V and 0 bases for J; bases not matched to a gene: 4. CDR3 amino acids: CASSWRTGMNTEAFF. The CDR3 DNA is TGTGCCAGCAGCTGGAGGACAGGGATGAACACTGAAGCTTTCTTT. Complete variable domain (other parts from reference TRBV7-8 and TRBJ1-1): GAGVSQSPRYKVAKRGQDVALRCDPISGHVSLFWYQQALGQGPEFLTYFQNEAQLDKSGLPSDRFFAERPEGSVSTLKIQRTQQEDSAVYLCASSWRTGMNTEAFFGQGTRLTVV.

CDR3 nucleotide sequence: TGTGCCAGCAGTTTCTTCGGTAATCTTAACACTGAAGCTTTCTTT. This encodes CASSFFGNLNTEAFF. The V gene is TRBV27, the J gene TRBJ1-1; no firm D call. With 3 bases removed from V and 2 bases from J, the gap between germline ends came to 13 bases. CDR1 is MNHEY and CDR2 is SMNVEV in the germline V gene (reference sequence). This CDR3 has 15 amino acids.

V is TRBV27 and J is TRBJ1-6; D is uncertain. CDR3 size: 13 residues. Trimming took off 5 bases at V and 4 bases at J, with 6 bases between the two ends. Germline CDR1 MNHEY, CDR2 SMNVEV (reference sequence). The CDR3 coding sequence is TGTGCCAGCAGTGGGGAGTATAATTCACCCCTCCACTTT. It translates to CASSGEYNSPLHF.

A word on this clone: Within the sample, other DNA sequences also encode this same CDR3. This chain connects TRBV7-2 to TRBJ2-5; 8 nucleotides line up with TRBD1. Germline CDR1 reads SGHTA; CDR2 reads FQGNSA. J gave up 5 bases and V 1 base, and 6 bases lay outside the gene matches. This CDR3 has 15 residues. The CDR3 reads CASSLVVAGGETQYF. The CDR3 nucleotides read TGTGCCAGCAGCTTAGTCGTGGCAGGGGGCGAGACCCAGTACTTC.

CDR3 in DNA: TGTGCCTGGAGCCGGGGATTAAATCAGCCCCAGCATTTT. Amino acid sequence: CAWSRGLNQPQHF. The rearrangement uses TRBV30 and TRBJ1-5; no clear D gene. This CDR3 comprises 13 residues. Trimming shortened V by 3 bases and J by 4 bases, and 10 bases separated the two germline ends. Per germline, CDR1 GTSNPN and CDR2 SVGIG (reference sequence).

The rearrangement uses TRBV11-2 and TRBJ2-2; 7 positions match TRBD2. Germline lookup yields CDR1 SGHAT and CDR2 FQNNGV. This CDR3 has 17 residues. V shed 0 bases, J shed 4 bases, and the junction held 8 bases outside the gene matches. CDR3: CASSLDLLAGFTGELFF. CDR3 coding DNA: TGTGCCAGCAGCTTAGATCTCTTAGCGGGCTTCACCGGGGAGCTGTTTTTT.

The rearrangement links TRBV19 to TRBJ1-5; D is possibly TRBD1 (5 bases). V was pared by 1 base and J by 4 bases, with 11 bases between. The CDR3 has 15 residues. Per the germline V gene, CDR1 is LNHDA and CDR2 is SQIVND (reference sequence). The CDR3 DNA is TGTGCCAGTAGTATAGGTCGGGGGTCTAATCAGCCCCAGCATTTT. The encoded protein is CASSIGRGSNQPQHF. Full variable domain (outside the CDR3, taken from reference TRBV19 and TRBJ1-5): DGGITQSPKYLFRKEGQNVTLSCEQNLNHDAMYWYRQDPGQGLRLIYYSQIVNDFQKGDIAEGYSVSREKKESFPLTVTSAQKNPTAFYLCASSIGRGSNQPQHFGDGTRLSIL.

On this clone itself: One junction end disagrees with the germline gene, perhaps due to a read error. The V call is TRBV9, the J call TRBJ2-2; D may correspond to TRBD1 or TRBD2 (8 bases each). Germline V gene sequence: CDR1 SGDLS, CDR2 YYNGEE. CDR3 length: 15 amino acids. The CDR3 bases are TGTGCCCGCAGGGGGCGGGGGGCGGACACCGGGGAGCTGTTTTTT. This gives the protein CARRGRGADTGELFF.

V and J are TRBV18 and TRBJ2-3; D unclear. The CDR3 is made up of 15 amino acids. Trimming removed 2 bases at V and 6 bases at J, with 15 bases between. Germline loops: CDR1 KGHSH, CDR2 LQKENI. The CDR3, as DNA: TGTGCCAGCTCACCATCTCGCGAAATCACGGATACGCAGTATTTT. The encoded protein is CASSPSREITDTQYF.

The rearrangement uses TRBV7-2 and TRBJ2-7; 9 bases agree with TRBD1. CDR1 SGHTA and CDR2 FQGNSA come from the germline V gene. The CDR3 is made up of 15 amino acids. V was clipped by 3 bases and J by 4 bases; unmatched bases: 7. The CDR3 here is CASSFGTGNGYEQYF. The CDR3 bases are TGTGCCAGCAGCTTCGGGACAGGGAATGGATACGAGCAGTACTTC.

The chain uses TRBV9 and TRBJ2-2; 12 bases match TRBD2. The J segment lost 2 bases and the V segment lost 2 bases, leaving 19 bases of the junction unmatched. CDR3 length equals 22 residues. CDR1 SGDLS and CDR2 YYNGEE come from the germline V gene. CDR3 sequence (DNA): TGTGCCAGCAGCGTTGGTGTGACTAGCGGGAGAGGCTACCCCATTAACACCGGGGAGCTGTTTTTT. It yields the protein CASSVGVTSGRGYPINTGELFF.

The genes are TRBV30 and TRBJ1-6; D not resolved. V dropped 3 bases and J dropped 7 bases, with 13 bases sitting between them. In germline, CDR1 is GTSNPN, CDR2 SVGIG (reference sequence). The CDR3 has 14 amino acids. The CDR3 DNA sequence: TGTGCCTGGAGCGTTACTGCGGGGAATTCACCCCTCCACTTT. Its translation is CAWSVTAGNSPLHF.

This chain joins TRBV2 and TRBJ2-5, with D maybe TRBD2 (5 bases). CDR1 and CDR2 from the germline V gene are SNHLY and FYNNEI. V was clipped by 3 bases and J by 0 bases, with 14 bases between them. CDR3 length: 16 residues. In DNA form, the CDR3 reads TGTGCCAGCAGTGAGGTCGCTTCGGGGTACCAAGAGACCCAGTACTTC. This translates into CASSEVASGYQETQYF.

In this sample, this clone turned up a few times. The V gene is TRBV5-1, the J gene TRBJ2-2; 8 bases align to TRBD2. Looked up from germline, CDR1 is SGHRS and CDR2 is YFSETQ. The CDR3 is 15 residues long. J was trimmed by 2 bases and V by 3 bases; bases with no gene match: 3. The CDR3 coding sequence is TGCGCCAGCAGCTGGGCGGGGGGCAACACCGGGGAGCTGTTTTTT. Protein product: CASSWAGGNTGELFF.

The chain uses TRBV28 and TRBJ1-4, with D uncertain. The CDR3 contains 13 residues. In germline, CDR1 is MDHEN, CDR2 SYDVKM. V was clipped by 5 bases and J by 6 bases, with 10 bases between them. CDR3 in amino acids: CASSGQDYEKLFF. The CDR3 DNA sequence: TGTGCCAGCAGTGGGCAGGACTATGAAAAACTGTTTTTT.

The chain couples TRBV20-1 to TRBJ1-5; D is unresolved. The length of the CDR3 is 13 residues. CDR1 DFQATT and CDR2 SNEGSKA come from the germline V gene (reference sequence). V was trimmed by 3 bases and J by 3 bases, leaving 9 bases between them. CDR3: CSASKQVNQPQHF. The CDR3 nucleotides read TGCAGTGCTAGTAAGCAGGTCAATCAGCCCCAGCATTTT.

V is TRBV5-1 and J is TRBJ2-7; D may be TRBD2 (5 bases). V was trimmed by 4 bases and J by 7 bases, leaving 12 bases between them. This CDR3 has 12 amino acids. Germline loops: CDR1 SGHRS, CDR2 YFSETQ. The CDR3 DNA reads TGCGCCAGCAGCCCCGGACGCGGGGAGCAGTACTTC. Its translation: CASSPGRGEQYF.

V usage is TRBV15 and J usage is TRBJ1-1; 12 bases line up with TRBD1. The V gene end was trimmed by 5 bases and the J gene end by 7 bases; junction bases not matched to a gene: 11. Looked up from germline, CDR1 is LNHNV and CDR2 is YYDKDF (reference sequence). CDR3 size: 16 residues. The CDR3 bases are TGTGCCACCAGCCGGCATGGGGGGACAGGGGGCAGTGAAGCTTTCTTT. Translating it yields CATSRHGGTGGSEAFF.

CDR3 bases: TGTGCCAGCAGCGTAGAAGGAACAGGGTTGGACATTCAGTACTTC. Its protein is CASSVEGTGLDIQYF. This chain joins TRBV9 and TRBJ2-4, with D perhaps TRBD1 (6 bases). Germline assignment: CDR1 SGDLS and CDR2 YYNGEE. V was cut by 0 bases and J by 8 bases, with 15 bases left in between. The CDR3 is 15 residues long.

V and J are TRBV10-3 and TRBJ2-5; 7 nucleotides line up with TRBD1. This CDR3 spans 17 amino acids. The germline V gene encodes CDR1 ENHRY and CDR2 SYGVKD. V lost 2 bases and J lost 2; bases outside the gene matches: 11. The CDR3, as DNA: TGTGCCATCAGTGAGATCGACAGGGAAAGGTGGCAAGAGACCCAGTACTTC. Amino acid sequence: CAISEIDRERWQETQYF.

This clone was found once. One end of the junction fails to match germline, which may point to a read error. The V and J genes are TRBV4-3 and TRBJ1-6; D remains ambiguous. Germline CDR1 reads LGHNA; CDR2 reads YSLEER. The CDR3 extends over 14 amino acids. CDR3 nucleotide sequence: TGCGCCAGCAGCCAAGACCCATACCAAAGCCCTCAAGCGTTC. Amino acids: CASSQDPYQSPQAF.

The CDR3 reads CASTVAESSYNEQFF. In DNA, the CDR3 is TGCGCCAGCACCGTAGCGGAGAGCTCCTACAATGAGCAGTTCTTC. The rearrangement links TRBV4-1 to TRBJ2-1; tentative D call: TRBD2 (6 bases). V was trimmed by 7 bases and J by 0 bases, leaving 13 bases between them. CDR3 length: 15 amino acids. Germline V CDR1 and CDR2: MGHRA, YSYEKL.

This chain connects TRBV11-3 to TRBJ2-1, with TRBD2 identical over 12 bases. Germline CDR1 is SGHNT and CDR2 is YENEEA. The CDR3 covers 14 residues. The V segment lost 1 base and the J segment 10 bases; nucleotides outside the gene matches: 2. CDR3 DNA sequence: TGTGCCAGCAGCTTAGGTCTAGCGGGAGGGGAGCAGTTCTTC. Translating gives CASSLGLAGGEQFF.